Sequencing of this T cell receptor (beta chain) was carried out in a study of blood T cell repertoires in COVID-19 (dated by TCRdb to the early 2020s). Context from the whole study: The collaborator samples originated in the United States, Italy and Spain and spanned the acute and convalescent phases of COVID-19. The prospective study material was composed of cDNA or gDNA derived from T cells, B-cell-depleted T cells, or PBMCs. Deeply sampled blood TCRbeta repertoires from subjects exposed to, actively infected with, or recovered from COVID-19 were included in the dataset. The repertoires were released in a freely available public database intended as a resource for research on the immune response to SARS-CoV-2. Samples came from the ongoing ImmuneRACE study (first 160 participants) plus 1,254 subjects from 6 global collaborators. The sample metadata nearly always contained a de-identified subject ID, COVID-19 status, age in years and sex. HLA class I and class II types, where available, came from metadata supplied by the sample provider rather than from assay-based typing.

What the work shows at the level of the full study, not this receptor alone: Clinical and demographic metadata were provided uncurated, with the amount varying by source and participant.

Collaborating institutions collected whole blood in K2EDTA tubes following their own protocols. Collaborator samples were shipped for TCRbeta analysis as frozen whole blood, isolated PBMCs, or DNA extracted from either sample type. The immunoSEQ Assay, a bias-controlled multiplex PCR, was used to amplify TCRbeta CDR3 regions from genomic DNA. The study's processing was this. Nucleated cell counts per sample were estimated from amplification of reference gene primers within the assay. To quantify the absolute abundance of each unique TCRbeta CDR3 rearrangement, sequence reads were collapsed and filtered. For each sample, productive Simpson clonality was calculated as the square root of Simpson's diversity index over productive rearrangements. Here the immuneACCESS table is served through TCRdb, limited to in-frame sequences with V and J called. Missing clones are a known gap in these copies; in checked studies unresolved V genes cover under half, and the rest lacks a known reason. The V and J calls and clone size were taken over from that table, and D and trimming were inferred from the DNA. The sample table records about 360,000 clones; about 86% of these occur just once. 2.5% to 3% of the sample lies in the top ten.

About this clone itself: The clone's antigen remains unknown. No per-base quality is available; no much larger clone lies one base away.

The specimen sequenced was peripheral blood. This receptor was obtained from a young man with active or convalescent COVID-19.

For the CDR3, the sequence is CASSLTGPSRGRGELFF. The bases are TGTGCCAGCAGCTTAACCGGACCCTCTAGGGGGCGGGGGGAGCTGTTTTTT. Recombination linked TRBV7-3 to TRBJ2-2, with 7 bases aligning to TRBD1. The CDR1 and CDR2 encoded by the germline V gene are SGHTA and FQGTGA. Inclusive of the bounding cysteine and phenylalanine, the CDR3 is 17 residues long. CDR3 DNA is the only sequence kept; it has 51 bases, read in frame from the first base. After removal of 0 bases from V and 8 bases from J, the junction retains 12 bases not matched to a gene.